Following are 27 T cell receptor beta chains from one sample sequenced in a study of blood T cell repertoires in COVID-19. TCRdb keeps only in-frame clones here, not all; method: immunoSEQ multiplex PCR. This table has almost 250,000 clones, approximately 86% appearing once. The specimen sequenced was PBMCs or T cells enriched from blood (not recorded which). The source of these receptors is a woman in her 50s who had recovered from COVID-19.

This clone was recorded once. The rearrangement links TRBV4-1 to TRBJ2-1; a weak D match, TRBD1 (6 bases). Trimming pared 6 bases from V and 2 bases from J, leaving 11 bases between. In germline, CDR1 is MGHRA, CDR2 YSYEKL. The CDR3 covers 14 residues. The DNA of the CDR3 is TGCGCCAGCAGTAACAGGGCTACCTACAATGAGCAGTTCTTC. This gives the protein CASSNRATYNEQFF.

This sequence joins TRBV18 and TRBJ2-5; a weak D match, TRBD1 (8 bases). The V gene lost 6 bases and the J gene lost 1 base, with 12 bases spanning the gap. The CDR3 is made up of 14 amino acids. Germline V lookup: CDR1 KGHSH, CDR2 LQKENI. The DNA for the CDR3 is TGTGCCAGCTCGGGAGGGACAGGCCAAGAGACCCAGTACTTC. The encoded protein is CASSGGTGQETQYF.

In this sample, this clone turned up a few times. A read error may produce the germline difference seen at one junction end. The CDR3 coding sequence is TGTGCCAGCAGCCCCCTCCGGAGGAGGCCTAAGGAAAAACTGTTTTTT. Its translation: CASSPLRRRPKEKLFF. V and J are TRBV7-3 and TRBJ1-4; D gene unclear. Germline V gene lookup returns CDR1 SGHTA and CDR2 FQGTGA. The CDR3 has 16 residues.

V and J are TRBV5-1 and TRBJ1-1, with D possibly TRBD1 on 6 matching bases. V was trimmed by 2 bases and J by 4 bases, leaving 12 bases between them. The germline V gene has CDR1 SGHRS and CDR2 YFSETQ. CDR3 size: 14 residues. CDR3 protein: CASSLHTGITEAFF. DNA of the CDR3: TGCGCCAGCAGCTTACACACAGGGATCACTGAAGCTTTCTTT.

This chain links TRBV5-1 with TRBJ1-1, with 8 positions matching TRBD1. The CDR3 spans 15 residues. V gave up 4 bases and J gave up 3 bases; unmatched junction bases: 8. Germline V CDR1 and CDR2: SGHRS, YFSETQ. CDR3 sequence: CASSGRTGLDTEAFF. CDR3 sequence (DNA): TGCGCCAGCAGCGGACGGACAGGGCTGGACACTGAAGCTTTCTTT. Based on the CDR3 plus reference TRBV5-1 and TRBJ1-1, the full variable domain is KAGVTQTPRYLIKTRGQQVTLSCSPISGHRSVSWYQQTPGQGLQFLFEYFSETQRNKGNFPGRFSGRQFSNSRSEMNVSTLELGDSALYLCASSGRTGLDTEAFFGQGTRLTVV.

J is TRBJ2-4 and V is TRBV7-6; TRBD1 aligns across 8 bases. CDR1 is SGHVS, CDR2 FNYEAQ, per germline. V dropped 5 bases and J dropped 7; count of bases not matched to a gene: 10. The CDR3 loop spans 15 amino acids. The CDR3: CASSQFAGGVNIQYF. CDR3 nucleotides: TGTGCCAGCAGCCAGTTCGCAGGGGGCGTCAACATTCAGTACTTC. Filled out from reference TRBV7-6 and TRBJ2-4, the complete variable domain reads GAGVSQSPRYKVTKRGQDVALRCDPISGHVSLYWYRQALGQGPEFLTYFNYEAQQDKSGLPNDRFSAERPEGSISTLTIQRTEQRDSAMYRCASSQFAGGVNIQYFGAGTRLSVL.

The chain joins TRBV5-4 to TRBJ1-1; possibly TRBD1 for D (6 bases). The CDR3 is made up of 13 amino acids. The ends were cut back, 6 bases at V and 3 bases at J, with 12 bases in the middle. Germline lookup yields CDR1 SGHNT and CDR2 YYREEE (reference sequence). The CDR3 sequence is CASNIQGYTEAFF. The CDR3 nucleotides read TGTGCCAGCAACATACAGGGTTACACTGAAGCTTTCTTT.

The genes are TRBV5-5 and TRBJ1-1; 7 bases line up with TRBD1. In germline, CDR1 is SGHKS, CDR2 YYEKEE (reference sequence). The CDR3 contains 14 residues. V lost 4 bases, J lost 4 bases, and 7 bases stayed unmatched. CDR3 region: CASSPTGIRTEAFF. The CDR3 bases are TGTGCCAGCAGCCCGACAGGGATCCGCACTGAAGCTTTCTTT.

The chain links TRBV11-2 to TRBJ1-4; the D is unclear. CDR1 and CDR2 (germline): SGHAT, FQNNGV. The CDR3 is 13 residues long. Trimming removed 4 bases from V and 8 bases from J, with 11 bases in between. The CDR3 loop is CASSSERGEKLFF. For the CDR3, the DNA is TGTGCCAGCAGCTCGGAGAGAGGCGAAAAACTGTTTTTT.

This clone was picked up many times. V usage is TRBV12-3 or TRBV12-4 and J usage is TRBJ1-1; D remains ambiguous. V was cut by 6 bases and J by 2 bases, with 7 bases left in between. The CDR3 extends over 12 amino acids. CDR3 bases: TGTGCCAGCAGGGCTCGTAACACTGAAGCTTTCTTT. Residues: CASRARNTEAFF.

The V call is TRBV30, the J call TRBJ2-2, with no clear D. Trimming removed 1 base from V and 3 bases from J, with 12 bases in between. Germline CDR1 GTSNPN, CDR2 SVGIG (reference sequence). There are 15 residues in the CDR3. Written as DNA, the CDR3 is TGTGCCTGGAGTGGTAGGTCTAGGTACACCGGGGAGCTGTTTTTT. It yields the protein CAWSGRSRYTGELFF.

This chain connects TRBV6-5 to TRBJ1-1; the match to TRBD1 covers 7 bases. J was trimmed by 6 bases and V by 6 bases; bases with no gene match: 10. Germline loops: CDR1 MNHEY, CDR2 SVGAGI. The length of the CDR3 is 14 residues. The CDR3: CASSIGRGIAEAFF. In DNA, the CDR3 is TGTGCCAGCAGCATCGGCAGGGGGATCGCTGAAGCTTTCTTT.

V gene TRBV10-3 combines with J gene TRBJ2-3; TRBD2 matches at 10 bases. J lost 1 base, V lost 6 bases, and 22 bases had no gene match. This CDR3 comprises 21 residues. Germline V gene sequence: CDR1 ENHRY, CDR2 SYGVKD. The CDR3: CAIRSMGGGRLAGDGTDTQYF. As DNA, the CDR3 is TGTGCCATCAGATCAATGGGGGGGGGACGGCTAGCGGGAGACGGCACAGATACGCAGTATTTT.

The gene calls are TRBV6-5 and TRBJ1-5; 8 positions match TRBD1. The CDR3 runs 15 residues. Losses at the gene ends were 7 bases for V and 11 bases for J; bases not matched to a gene: 16. Germline V gene sequence: CDR1 MNHEY, CDR2 SVGAGI. This CDR3 is CASIDTDRAGRSQHF. CDR3 coding DNA: TGTGCCAGCATAGACACGGACAGGGCCGGTAGGTCCCAGCATTTT.

There are a few counts of this clone. The gene calls are TRBV5-1 and TRBJ1-1; D perhaps matches TRBD1 (6 bases). Trimming removed 3 bases at V and 1 base at J, with 7 bases between. CDR1 and CDR2 from the germline V gene are SGHRS and YFSETQ. CDR3 length equals 13 residues. The CDR3 coding sequence is TGCGCCAGCAGCTCGGGACAGAACACTGAAGCTTTCTTT. Translating it yields CASSSGQNTEAFF.

The chain uses TRBV4-1 and TRBJ1-5, with D hard to call. The V end was cut by 1 base, the J end by 7 bases, with 11 bases between. The length of the CDR3 is 14 residues. CDR1 and CDR2 (germline): MGHRA, YSYEKL. CDR3 DNA: TGCGCCAGCAGCCAAGGAGGGTTGAAGCAGCCCCAGCATTTT. Translating gives CASSQGGLKQPQHF.

This clone was seen once. This sequence joins TRBV7-6 and TRBJ1-4; maybe TRBD1 (5 bases). The length of the CDR3 is 13 residues. Trimming stripped 5 bases from V and 7 bases from J, with 11 bases between. The germline V gene has CDR1 SGHVS and CDR2 FNYEAQ. CDR3: CASSGAVGEKLFF. The CDR3, as DNA: TGTGCCAGCAGCGGGGCAGTCGGTGAAAAACTGTTTTTT.

The chain links TRBV18 to TRBJ1-1; 11 bases are a match to TRBD1. The V segment lost 5 bases and the J segment 6 bases; nucleotides outside the gene matches: 8. The CDR3 covers 15 residues. Germline lookup yields CDR1 KGHSH and CDR2 LQKENI. CDR3 sequence reads: CASSEGGQGVAEAFF. The CDR3 nucleotides are TGTGCCAGCTCAGAAGGGGGACAGGGGGTCGCTGAAGCTTTCTTT.

The rearrangement links TRBV12-5 to TRBJ1-1; D is uncertain. Trimming took off 1 base at V and 11 bases at J, with 14 bases between the two ends. Germline V CDR1 and CDR2: LGHNT, FRNRAP. The CDR3 spans 13 residues. The CDR3 protein is CASGLGLDLEAFF. Here the CDR3 DNA reads TGTGCTAGTGGTTTGGGCCTTGACTTAGAGGCTTTCTTT.

The rearrangement uses TRBV4-2 and TRBJ2-7; possible D gene TRBD2, 5 bases. The CDR3 loop spans 15 amino acids. Trimming shortened V by 4 bases and J by 4 bases, and 17 bases separated the two germline ends. Germline V gives CDR1 LGHNA, CDR2 YNFKEQ. The CDR3 region is CASSLTFGIGYEQYF. The CDR3 DNA is TGTGCCAGCAGCCTCACTTTCGGGATTGGATACGAGCAGTACTTC.

The genes are TRBV28 and TRBJ2-7; 12 nucleotides agree with TRBD2. The ends lost 6 bases at V and 6 bases at J; junction bases unmatched: 12. Germline CDR1 MDHEN, CDR2 SYDVKM. CDR3 length: 16 residues. For the CDR3, the DNA is TGTGCCAGCAGCCCGCTGAGACTAGCGGGAGAACGCGAGCAGTACTTC. This translates into CASSPLRLAGEREQYF.

The chain joins TRBV11-1 to TRBJ1-1; TRBD1 aligns across 8 bases. CDR1 is SGHAT and CDR2 is FQDESV in the germline V gene (reference sequence). J lost 3 bases, V lost 5 bases, and 8 bases had no gene match. This CDR3 region has 15 residues. The CDR3 loop reads CASSQHRGRDTEAFF. The CDR3 bases are TGTGCCAGCAGCCAACACAGGGGGAGGGACACTGAAGCTTTCTTT.

The sample holds a few counts of this clone. The V and J genes are TRBV5-1 and TRBJ1-3; D is perhaps TRBD1 (5 bases). The V gene lost 1 base and the J gene lost 3 bases, with 11 bases spanning the gap. Per the germline V gene, CDR1 is SGHRS and CDR2 is YFSETQ. The CDR3 is made up of 15 amino acids. For the CDR3, the DNA is TGCGCCAGCAGCTTGAACGCGGGGGATGGAAACACCATATATTTT. This gives the protein CASSLNAGDGNTIYF.

The chain has TRBV27 and TRBJ2-7; D may be TRBD2 (5 bases). Trimming removed 5 bases from V and 6 bases from J, with 17 bases in between. The CDR3 is 14 amino acids. Germline lookup yields CDR1 MNHEY and CDR2 SMNVEV (reference sequence). This CDR3 is CASSGNPGYTEQYF. In DNA form, the CDR3 reads TGTGCCAGCAGTGGAAACCCGGGATACACCGAGCAGTACTTC.

The V and J genes are TRBV3-1 (or the pseudogene TRBV3-2) and TRBJ2-5; 7 bases are a match to TRBD1. The J segment lost 5 bases and the V segment lost 4 bases, leaving 7 bases of the junction unmatched. The CDR3 length is 14 residues. Per the germline V gene, CDR1 is LGHDT and CDR2 is YNNKEL (reference sequence). The CDR3 coding sequence is TGTGCCAGCAGCCCCCTAGACAGGGAGGAGACCCAGTACTTC. Translation: CASSPLDREETQYF.

V gene TRBV5-1 combines with J gene TRBJ2-3; TRBD1 aligns across 10 bases. CDR3 length: 16 amino acids. V was clipped by 4 bases and J by 3 bases; unmatched bases: 8. Germline V gives CDR1 SGHRS, CDR2 YFSETQ. CDR3 amino acids: CASSPGDRGRTDTQYF. The CDR3 DNA reads TGCGCCAGCAGCCCGGGGGACAGGGGAAGGACAGATACGCAGTATTTT.

The chain recombines TRBV7-3 with TRBJ1-4; D is uncertain. In germline, CDR1 is SGHTA, CDR2 FQGTGA. The CDR3 spans 13 residues. Deletions cut 10 bases from V and 0 bases from J, with 9 bases between. CDR3 bases: TGTGCCACTCCCAGGTCAACTAATGAAAAACTGTTTTTT. Protein sequence: CATPRSTNEKLFF. Full variable domain (remainder filled in from reference TRBV7-3 and TRBJ1-4): GAGVSQTPSNKVTEKGKYVELRCDPISGHTALYWYRQSLGQGPEFLIYFQGTGAADDSGLPNDRFFAVRPEGSVSTLKIQRTERGDSAVYLCATPRSTNEKLFFGSGTQLSVL.